The source of this TCR beta chain is a study of shared clonotypes between healthy human individuals. The study, taken as a whole, reports: Among the subsets, naive ones generally showed larger estimated richness than memory ones. Sharing across several donors was seen in around 5% of naive CD4 clonotypes. Deeper or shallower sequencing was expected to change how clonotypes are shared among donors.

The table came from immunoSEQ multiplex PCR; TCRdb's copy has only in-frame clones and leaves some out. Of about 1 million clones in the sample, approximately 68% were seen once. For this clone: What it recognizes is unknown.

The CDR3 sequence is 14 residues long. Germline loops: CDR1 SGHDT, CDR2 YYEEEE. V trimming: 2 bases; J trimming: 3 bases; junction bases outside the gene matches: 4. Every one of the donors was a Caucasian adult that lived in Nashville, Tennessee. The sequencing input was memory CD4+ T cells sorted from blood. Subset denoted: CD45RA-negative fraction. This sequence joins TRBV5-6 and TRBJ2-5; TRBD1 agrees at 7 bases. The TCR originated in a man aged 18 to 35 in good health. CDR3 loop: CASSFTGVKETQYF. CDR3 in DNA: TGTGCCAGCAGCTTCACAGGGGTGAAAGAGACCCAGTACTTC.